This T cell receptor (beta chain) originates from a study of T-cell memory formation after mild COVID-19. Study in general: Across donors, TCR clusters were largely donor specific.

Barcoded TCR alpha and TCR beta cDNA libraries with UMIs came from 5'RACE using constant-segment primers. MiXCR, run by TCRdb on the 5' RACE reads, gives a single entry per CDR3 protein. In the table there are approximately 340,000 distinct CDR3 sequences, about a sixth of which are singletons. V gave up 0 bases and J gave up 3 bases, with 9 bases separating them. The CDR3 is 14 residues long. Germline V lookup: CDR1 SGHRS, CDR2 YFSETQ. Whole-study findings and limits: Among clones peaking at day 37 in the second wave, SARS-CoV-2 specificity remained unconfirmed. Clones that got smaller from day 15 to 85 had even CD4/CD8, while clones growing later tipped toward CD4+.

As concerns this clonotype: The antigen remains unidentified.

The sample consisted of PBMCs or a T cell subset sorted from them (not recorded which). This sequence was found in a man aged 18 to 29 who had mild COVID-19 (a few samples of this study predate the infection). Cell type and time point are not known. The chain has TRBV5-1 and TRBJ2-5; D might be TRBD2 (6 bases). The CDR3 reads CASSLVPGEETQYF. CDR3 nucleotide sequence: TGCGCCAGCAGCTTGGTTCCGGGGGAAGAGACCCAGTACTTC.